The 17 T cell receptor beta chains presented below share a single source sample, sequenced in a study of cytomegalovirus exposure and HLA in healthy donors. The data were produced by immunoSEQ multiplex PCR, yet TCRdb's version contains in-frame clones alone and is incomplete. The data contain roughly 300,000 clones, approximately 90% of them singletons. The sample comprised PBMCs. The source is a young woman in good health and CMV-seronegative.

The J gene is TRBJ2-7, the V gene TRBV11-2; 7 bases line up with TRBD1. V shed 3 bases, J shed 2 bases, and the junction held 4 bases outside the gene matches. The CDR3 runs 14 residues. Germline assignment: CDR1 SGHAT and CDR2 FQNNGV. In DNA, the CDR3 is TGTGCCAGCAGCTTCGGGACAGAAGCCTACGAGCAGTACTTC. Protein sequence: CASSFGTEAYEQYF.

This chain links TRBV27 with TRBJ2-2, with D tentatively TRBD1 (5 bases). This CDR3 contains 13 residues. V lost 4 bases to trimming and J lost 4 bases, with 7 bases between them. Germline loops: CDR1 MNHEY, CDR2 SMNVEV (reference sequence). CDR3 sequence (DNA): TGTGCCAGCAGTTCCCAGGGCACCGGGGAGCTGTTTTTT. Translated, it gives CASSSQGTGELFF.

The DNA for the CDR3 is TGTGCCAGCAGTGGGGGGACAGAGGGCAGTCAGCCCCAGCATTTT. Residues: CASSGGTEGSQPQHF. J is TRBJ1-5 and V is TRBV25-1; 7 bases fit TRBD1. V was pared by 4 bases and J by 6 bases, with 9 bases of the junction left unmatched. CDR1 and CDR2 (germline): MGHDK, SYGVNS. This CDR3 region has 15 residues. Using reference TRBV25-1 and TRBJ1-5 for the parts outside the CDR3, the full variable domain is EADIYQTPRYLVIGTGKKITLECSQTMGHDKMYWYQQDPGMELHLIHYSYGVNSTEKGDLSSESTVSRIRTEHFPLTLESARPSHTSQYLCASSGGTEGSQPQHFGDGTRLSIL.

This sequence joins TRBV10-3 and TRBJ1-2; a weak D match, TRBD1 (5 bases). The CDR3 has 12 residues. The germline V gene has CDR1 ENHRY and CDR2 SYGVKD. The germline V and J ends were trimmed by 7 bases and 8 bases, with 14 bases remaining between them. The CDR3 loop is CAITFQGGGYTF. CDR3 DNA: TGTGCCATCACCTTCCAGGGAGGCGGCTACACCTTC.

This chain connects TRBV4-1 to TRBJ2-7; D might be TRBD1 (6 bases). V was trimmed by 2 bases and J by 2 bases, leaving 10 bases between them. This CDR3 spans 14 amino acids. Germline CDR1 reads MGHRA; CDR2 reads YSYEKL. CDR3 nucleotides: TGCGCCAGCAGCCAAAAACAGGGTACCTACGAGCAGTACTTC. Residues: CASSQKQGTYEQYF.

This clone was counted only a few times. V gene TRBV30 combines with J gene TRBJ1-1; D is undetermined. Trimming took 3 bases from V and 5 from J, leaving 13 bases between them. Germline loops: CDR1 GTSNPN, CDR2 SVGIG (reference sequence). CDR3 length equals 13 residues. CDR3 DNA: TGTGCCTGGAGACAGCGACCGGGGACTGAAGCTTTCTTT. It specifies CAWRQRPGTEAFF.

The genes are TRBV28 and TRBJ2-7; D is perhaps TRBD1 (5 bases). Germline CDR1 and CDR2: MDHEN and SYDVKM. The CDR3 loop spans 15 amino acids. The V and J ends lost 2 bases and 2 bases respectively, with 13 bases between them. The CDR3, as DNA: TGTGCCAGCAGTTTACAAGCAGGGATGGCCTACGAGCAGTACTTC. Its translation: CASSLQAGMAYEQYF. Full variable domain (remainder filled in from reference TRBV28 and TRBJ2-7): DVKVTQSSRYLVKRTGEKVFLECVQDMDHENMFWYRQDPGLGLRLIYFSYDVKMKEKGDIPEGYSVSREKKERFSLILESASTNQTSMYLCASSLQAGMAYEQYFGPGTRLTVT.

The chain is built from TRBV11-3 and TRBJ2-7, with TRBD1 matching over 9 bases. The CDR3 spans 16 residues. V lost 5 bases and J lost 1; bases outside the gene matches: 9. The germline gives CDR1 SGHNT, CDR2 YENEEA. Here the CDR3 DNA reads TGTGCCAGCAGCGCCGGCGGCGGGACAGGGTCCTACGAGCAGTACTTC. This codes for CASSAGGGTGSYEQYF.

The chain carries TRBV28 and TRBJ2-5; D gene ambiguous. Germline CDR1 is MDHEN and CDR2 is SYDVKM. Trimming removed 4 bases at V and 2 bases at J, with 2 bases between. The CDR3 loop spans 11 amino acids. The CDR3 loop reads CASSSQETQYF. The CDR3 DNA reads as TGTGCCAGCAGTTCTCAAGAGACCCAGTACTTC.

This chain connects TRBV27 to TRBJ1-1; no definite D call. Trimming pared 3 bases from V and 1 base from J, leaving 6 bases between. This CDR3 region has 13 residues. CDR1 and CDR2 (germline): MNHEY, SMNVEV (reference sequence). CDR3 in DNA: TGTGCCAGCAGTTTTCGGGAGAACACTGAAGCTTTCTTT. Translating it yields CASSFRENTEAFF.

The chain employs TRBV19 and TRBJ2-5; 11 nucleotides line up with TRBD2. V gave up 6 bases and J gave up 5 bases; unmatched junction bases: 2. Germline loops: CDR1 LNHDA, CDR2 SQIVND (reference sequence). This CDR3 contains 13 residues. CDR3 in DNA: TGTGCCAGTAGAGTAGCGGGAGGGGAGACCCAGTACTTC. Its translation: CASRVAGGETQYF.

The CDR3 reads CASSPRTSGIDEQFF. CDR3 nucleotides: TGTGCCAGCAGCCCTAGGACTAGCGGGATTGATGAGCAGTTCTTC. This sequence joins TRBV11-1 and TRBJ2-1, with 12 positions matching TRBD2. The V gene end was trimmed by 5 bases and the J gene end by 8 bases; junction bases not matched to a gene: 7. The V gene's germline CDR1 is SGHAT and CDR2 FQDESV (reference sequence). The CDR3 covers 15 residues.

The chain couples TRBV5-1 to TRBJ1-1; TRBD1 matches at 12 bases. The CDR3 covers 19 residues. The germline V gene has CDR1 SGHRS and CDR2 YFSETQ. V shed 4 bases, J shed 0 bases, and the junction held 13 bases outside the gene matches. CDR3: CASSPRGQGAVSMNTEAFF. The CDR3 DNA reads as TGCGCCAGCAGCCCCAGGGGACAGGGGGCGGTCAGTATGAACACTGAAGCTTTCTTT.

V and J are TRBV25-1 and TRBJ1-2, with 7 bases identical to TRBD1. J was trimmed by 2 bases and V by 8 bases; bases with no gene match: 5. CDR1 and CDR2 (germline): MGHDK, SYGVNS. This CDR3 has 13 residues. CDR3 in amino acids: CASGTDSNYGYTF. CDR3 nucleotides: TGTGCCAGCGGGACAGATAGCAACTATGGCTACACCTTC.

This chain uses TRBV7-2 with TRBJ1-3; unclear D gene. From germline, CDR1 is SGHTA and CDR2 FQGNSA. The ends were cut back, 5 bases at V and 7 bases at J, with 9 bases in the middle. The CDR3 is 12 amino acids. In nucleotides, the CDR3 is TGTGCCAGCAGCCCCGTCGGGAACACCATATATTTT. Translated: CASSPVGNTIYF.

This chain links TRBV5-1 with TRBJ1-1, with TRBD1 as a possible D gene (5 bases). This CDR3 region has 11 residues. Trimming took off 2 bases at V and 11 bases at J, with 10 bases between the two ends. In germline, CDR1 is SGHRS, CDR2 YFSETQ. The CDR3: CASSLEGRAFF. The CDR3 bases are TGCGCCAGCAGCTTAGAGGGGAGGGCTTTCTTT.

The V gene is TRBV30, the J gene TRBJ1-6; 11 bases match TRBD1. The CDR3 has 14 residues. V dropped 1 base and J dropped 10; count of bases not matched to a gene: 3. The V gene's germline CDR1 is GTSNPN and CDR2 SVGIG (reference sequence). The DNA of the CDR3 is TGTGCCTGGAGTGCCGGACAGGGGGCATCACCCCTCCACTTT. The encoded protein is CAWSAGQGASPLHF.